The 2 T cell receptor beta chains below come from one sample, sequenced in a study of beta chain features in type 1 diabetes. As every portion of the isolated RNA was reverse transcribed, the sequencing read expressed TCRB transcripts. Assay used: immunoSEQ multiplex PCR; TCRdb lists only in-frame clones, some missing. The sample has 500,000 to 650,000 clones, around 12% seen once. General study points: The study found moderately but significantly shorter TCRB CDR3s in all four CD4+ subsets of Type 1 diabetes patients.

No antigen has been identified for these receptors. Sequenced sample: naive CD4+ T cells from blood. The receptors originated from a man aged 25 to 40 with type 1 diabetes.

The gene calls are TRBV9 and TRBJ2-1, with TRBD2 identical over 12 bases. After removal of 3 bases from V and 7 bases from J, the junction contained 8 bases not matched to a gene. This CDR3 contains 16 residues. CDR1 is SGDLS and CDR2 is YYNGEE in the germline V gene. Here the CDR3 reads CASSGLLAGGSNEQFF. The CDR3, as DNA: TGTGCCAGCAGCGGCCTACTAGCGGGGGGTTCAAATGAGCAGTTCTTC. The whole variable domain, filled in from reference TRBV9 and TRBJ2-1, reads DSGVTQTPKHLITATGQRVTLRCSPRSGDLSVYWYQQSLDQGLQFLIQYYNGEERAKGNILERFSAQQFPDLHSELNLSSLELGDSALYFCASSGLLAGGSNEQFFGPGTRLTVL.

This clone was seen more than once but under ten times. The sample contains more than one DNA sequence encoding this CDR3. The V call is TRBV9, the J call TRBJ2-2; no firm D call. Germline V gene lookup returns CDR1 SGDLS and CDR2 YYNGEE. This CDR3 has 15 amino acids. Trimming left V 0 bases short and J 2 bases short, with 8 bases between. CDR3 DNA: TGTGCCAGCAGCGTAGCTCCAGCCAACACCGGGGAGCTGTTTTTT. This sequence encodes CASSVAPANTGELFF.